These 4 T cell receptor beta chains share one sample of origin, sequenced in a study of post-analysis software for immune sequencing data. Study observations and caveats: With TRBV5-6, TRBV5-1 and TRBV20-1 included, 4 to 6 TRBV segments were more frequent in patients than in controls.

Their antigens remain unidentified. Unique molecular identifiers tagged the TCR beta cDNA libraries. TCRdb processed the PCR reads anew with MiXCR; each CDR3 protein has one entry. The profile shows about 820,000 distinct CDR3 sequences, roughly half of them singletons. Sequencing was done on a sample of blood. The receptors derive from a girl aged 10 to 17 with multiple sclerosis.

The chain joins TRBV29-1 to TRBJ2-3; the D gene is possibly TRBD1 (5 bases). Trimming took off 7 bases at V and 6 bases at J, with 17 bases between the two ends. Germline V gene data show CDR1 as SQVTM and CDR2 as ANQGSEA. The CDR3 consists of 13 residues. CDR3 coding DNA: TGCAGCGCCGTAGACCGGCAGGGCGATACGCAGTATTTT. It translates to CSAVDRQGDTQYF.

This CDR3 is CSVGRGQETQYF. The CDR3, as DNA: TGCAGCGTCGGAAGGGGTCAAGAGACCCAGTACTTC. The chain uses TRBV29-1 and TRBJ2-5, with a tentative D call TRBD1 (5 bases). Germline CDR1 reads SQVTM; CDR2 reads ANQGSEA. The CDR3 length is 12 residues. The V end was cut by 6 bases, the J end by 2 bases, with 10 bases between.

This clonotype came up a few times. The chain uses TRBV20-1 and TRBJ2-7; 9 bases are a match to TRBD2. Germline V CDR1 and CDR2: DFQATT, SNEGSKA (reference sequence). The ends lost 1 base at V and 5 bases at J; junction bases unmatched: 6. This CDR3 spans 14 amino acids. CDR3 nucleotide sequence: TGCAGTGCTAGAGGACTAGCGGAAGACGACGAGCAGTACTTC. The encoded protein is CSARGLAEDDEQYF.

Note on this clonotype: A read error may account for a junction end that differs from germline. This chain joins TRBV7-3 and TRBJ2-1; a possible D gene is TRBD2 (6 bases). This CDR3 region has 12 residues. Germline loops: CDR1 SGHTA, CDR2 FQGTGA. This CDR3 is CASSFAGNERFF. Here the CDR3 DNA reads TGTGCCAGCAGCTTTGCGGGGAATGAGCGGTTCTTC.